The clone carrying this TCR beta chain was recorded a few times. Its antigen is not known. The time point here: week 5, during vaccination. Every single dose of the vaccine, 300 ug of mutant IDH1 20-mer peptide, came with topical imiquimod. This entry belongs to a study of a mutant IDH1 vaccine in newly diagnosed glioma. Germline V CDR1 and CDR2: SNHLY, FYNNEI. The CDR3 sequence is 14 residues long. Trimming cost V 6 bases and J 4 bases, with 13 bases left between them. Assay: immunoSEQ multiplex PCR; the TCRdb copy retains only in-frame clones and omits some. The sample holds about 36,000 clones; 75% to 85% are singletons and the top ten take around 10%. Study findings and constraints: The study observed vaccine-induced immune responses in 90% to 95% of patients.

Sequenced here: PBMCs, sampled from a glioma patient whose treatment included an IDH1 peptide vaccine. This chain connects TRBV2 to TRBJ1-5, with D possibly being TRBD1 (6 bases). This TCR derives from a man aged 45-60 years with glioma. CDR3 protein: CASRTGTPNQPQHF. The CDR3 DNA follows: TGTGCCAGCAGGACCGGGACACCGAATCAGCCCCAGCATTTT.